This T cell receptor beta chain was sequenced in a study of identical twins. This clonotype turned up a few times. Its antigen is still unknown. Study-wide points: Analyses based on zero insertions could be partly confounded by invariant MAIT and iNKT cells. Conclusions were drawn cross-sectionally by statistical analysis, without following the same donors. Insertions were fewer in abundant cord blood beta clonotypes, whereas memory repertoires showed none of this pattern.

In TCRdb, the 5' RACE reads were re-called with MiXCR into one record per CDR3 protein. This table holds about 530,000 distinct CDR3 sequences, 13% to 15% found once. Another study also made use of these data, one on yellow fever vaccine responses in identical twins.

The material sequenced was CD4+ T cells sorted from blood. The clonotype was recovered from a woman aged 18-29 years in good health.

This chain's CDR3 is CASSLEVRTDTQYF. CDR3 nucleotides: TGTGCCAGCAGCTTAGAGGTTCGCACAGATACGCAGTATTTT. The chain combines TRBV7-9 with TRBJ2-3, with D uncertain. This CDR3 is 14 amino acids long. V was cut by 1 base and J by 1 base, with 6 bases left in between. Per the germline V gene, CDR1 is SEHNR and CDR2 is FQNEAQ (reference sequence).